The 5 T cell receptor beta chains presented below share a single source sample, sequenced in a study of CD8 T cells in ankylosing spondylitis. Study outcomes and limitations: A motif of fewer than ten highly homologous TCR beta variants was seen as apparently characteristic of ankylosing spondylitis blood.

TCRdb fed the 5' RACE reads into MiXCR, producing one record per CDR3 protein. The table shows about 420,000 distinct CDR3 sequences, with about a fifth occurring only once. The antigens of these receptors remain unknown. Sequencing input: blood, either unsorted or a sorted T cell fraction (not recorded which). These TCRs come from a male donor with ankylosing spondylitis.

This clonotype was counted at least ten times. The chain uses TRBV2 and TRBJ2-2; TRBD2 might be the D (5 bases). Trimming removed 8 bases at V and 6 bases at J, with 13 bases between. This CDR3 has 13 residues. Germline V gene lookup returns CDR1 SNHLY and CDR2 FYNNEI. CDR3 in DNA: TGTGCCAGCGGACGAGGGAGCCCCGGGGAGCTGTTTTTT. Amino acids: CASGRGSPGELFF.

The V gene is TRBV3-1, the J gene TRBJ2-7; TRBD2 matches 9 bases. The CDR3 is 14 residues long. V shed 5 bases and J 3 bases; nucleotides not matched to a gene: 5. Germline V gene data show CDR1 as LGHDT and CDR2 as YNNKEL (reference sequence). CDR3 bases: TGTGCCAGCAGCGGTCTAGCGGGGATCTACGAGCAGTACTTC. It codes for CASSGLAGIYEQYF.

Written as DNA, the CDR3 is TGTGCCAGCAGTCGAGGGTCAGCGGGGAACACCGGGGAGCTGTTTTTT. This sequence encodes CASSRGSAGNTGELFF. The chain is built from TRBV6-2 or TRBV6-3 and TRBJ2-2; TRBD2 is a possible D gene (6 bases). The CDR3 is 16 residues long. V lost 5 bases and J lost 1, with 14 bases in between. Germline V lookup: CDR1 MNHEY, CDR2 SVGEGT.

This chain links TRBV7-8 with TRBJ2-1, with 7 bases fitting TRBD2. The CDR3 totals 16 residues. Losses at the gene ends were 1 base for V and 4 bases for J; bases not matched to a gene: 7. The V gene's germline CDR1 is SGHVS and CDR2 FQNEAQ. The CDR3 sequence is CASSLVVPSGYNEQFF. CDR3 in DNA: TGTGCCAGCAGCTTAGTAGTCCCTAGCGGTTACAATGAGCAGTTCTTC.

This clonotype was observed a few times. The rearrangement joins TRBV4-2 to TRBJ2-7; 8 bases are shared with TRBD2. This CDR3 region has 18 residues. CDR1 is LGHNA and CDR2 is YNFKEQ in the germline V gene. V dropped 0 bases and J dropped 0; count of bases not matched to a gene: 10. CDR3 sequence reads: CASSQDPGGRTRSYEQYF. CDR3 DNA: TGTGCCAGCAGCCAAGATCCTGGCGGGAGGACCCGCTCCTACGAGCAGTACTTC.